The 8 T cell receptor beta chains in this list originate from one sample, sequenced in a study of identical twins. From the 5' RACE reads, TCRdb called clonotypes with MiXCR, one entry per CDR3 protein. This table holds just over 450,000 distinct CDR3 sequences, over 12% found once. A further study also used this sample, focusing on yellow fever vaccine responses in identical twins.

The sequencing input was CD4+ T cells sorted from blood. The source is a young woman in good health.

This clonotype was seen a handful of times. This chain joins TRBV6-5 and TRBJ2-5; 7 positions agree with TRBD1. Germline CDR1 reads MNHEY; CDR2 reads SVGAGI. There are 16 residues in the CDR3. J gave up 3 bases and V 0 bases, and 7 bases lay outside the gene matches. The CDR3 DNA sequence: TGTGCCAGCAGTTACTCGACAGGGTATGGTGAAGAGACCCAGTACTTC. This gives the protein CASSYSTGYGEETQYF.

This chain links TRBV11-2 with TRBJ2-3, with 12 nucleotides matching TRBD2. Germline loops: CDR1 SGHAT, CDR2 FQNNGV. The CDR3 runs to 17 residues. Germline trimming cut 5 bases from V and 6 bases from J; bases unmatched to any gene: 12. The CDR3 DNA reads as TGTGCCAGCAGCCCCCGGACTAGCGGGAATTGGGGGGATACGCAGTATTTT. Translating gives CASSPRTSGNWGDTQYF. The variable domain in full, with the rest retrieved from reference TRBV11-2 and TRBJ2-3, is EAGVAQSPRYKIIEKRQSVAFWCNPISGHATLYWYQQILGQGPKLLIQFQNNGVVDDSQLPKDRFSAERLKGVDSTLKIQPAKLEDSAVYLCASSPRTSGNWGDTQYFGPGTRLTVL.

The chain employs TRBV28 and TRBJ1-4; D is unresolved. Germline CDR1 is MDHEN and CDR2 is SYDVKM. V lost 2 bases to trimming and J lost 10 bases, with 20 bases between them. This CDR3 has 16 amino acids. The CDR3 DNA reads TGTGCCAGCAGTTTAGGTCGGGGAGCCGGACTTGGAAAACTGTTTTTT. This translates into CASSLGRGAGLGKLFF.

In its sample, this clonotype was seen a few times. The rearrangement joins TRBV5-1 to TRBJ2-1; possibly TRBD1 for D (6 bases). Germline V lookup: CDR1 SGHRS, CDR2 YFSETQ. Between the trimmed V and J ends, which lost 4 bases and 5 bases, there was a span of 13 bases. The CDR3 spans 14 residues. CDR3 protein: CASSENRAHNEQFF. Here the CDR3 DNA reads TGCGCCAGCAGCGAAAACAGGGCTCACAATGAGCAGTTCTTC.

The chain uses TRBV7-2 and TRBJ2-7; perhaps TRBD2 as D (6 bases). V dropped 3 bases and J dropped 5 bases, with 14 bases sitting between them. This CDR3 is built from 14 residues. The germline V gene has CDR1 SGHTA and CDR2 FQGNSA. The CDR3 here is CASSFTGAVDEQYF. The CDR3 DNA reads TGTGCCAGCAGCTTCACGGGAGCTGTTGACGAGCAGTACTTC.

The rearrangement uses TRBV6-2 or TRBV6-3 and TRBJ1-5; tentatively, D is TRBD1 (5 bases). V lost 2 bases to trimming and J lost 2 bases, with 10 bases between them. Germline loops: CDR1 MNHEY, CDR2 SVGEGT. The CDR3 runs 15 residues. The CDR3 nucleotides are TGTGCCAGCAGTTACGCGACAGCCGGCAATCAGCCCCAGCATTTT. This translates into CASSYATAGNQPQHF.

The V gene is TRBV20-1, the J gene TRBJ2-7; 8 nucleotides align to TRBD2. Trimming at V came to 5 bases and at J to 6 bases, leaving 12 bases not matched to a gene. Germline V gene sequence: CDR1 DFQATT, CDR2 SNEGSKA (reference sequence). This CDR3 has 14 residues. Here the CDR3 reads CSAESIGLALEQYF. The CDR3 nucleotides are TGCAGTGCTGAATCAATTGGACTAGCTCTCGAGCAGTACTTC.

This clonotype was observed a few times. V usage is TRBV20-1 and J usage is TRBJ2-1; D not resolved. Per the germline V gene, CDR1 is DFQATT and CDR2 is SNEGSKA (reference sequence). The CDR3 is 14 amino acids. CDR3 protein: CRVPARLSYNEQFF. The CDR3, as DNA: TGCAGGGTTCCAGCCCGCCTTTCCTACAATGAGCAGTTCTTC.